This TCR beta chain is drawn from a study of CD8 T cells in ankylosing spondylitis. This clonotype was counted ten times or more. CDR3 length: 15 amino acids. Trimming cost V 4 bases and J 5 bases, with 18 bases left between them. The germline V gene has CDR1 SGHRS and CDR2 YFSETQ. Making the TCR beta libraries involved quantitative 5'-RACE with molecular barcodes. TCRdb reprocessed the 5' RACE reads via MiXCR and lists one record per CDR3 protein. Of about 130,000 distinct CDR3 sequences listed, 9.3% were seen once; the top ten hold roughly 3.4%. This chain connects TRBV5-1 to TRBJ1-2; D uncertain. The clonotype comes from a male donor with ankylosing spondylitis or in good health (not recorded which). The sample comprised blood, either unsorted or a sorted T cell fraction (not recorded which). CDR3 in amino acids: CASSPGRQTVYGYTF. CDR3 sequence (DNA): TGCGCCAGCAGCCCCGGACGGCAGACCGTATATGGCTACACCTTC.